By its share, the clone carrying this T cell receptor beta chain is medium-sized. What it recognizes is unknown. The data derive from a study of metastatic and nonmetastatic thyroid tumors. Across the study: Repertoires of blood and of tissue (tumor or nodule) from malignant and benign thyroid patients were compared.

V lost 4 bases and J lost 1, with 14 bases in between. From germline, CDR1 is SGHDT and CDR2 YYEEEE. The CDR3 covers 15 residues. Study observations and caveats: It was reported that TCR beta diversity was significantly higher in malignant thyroid tumors than benign nodules, in blood and tumor.

In the source study's methods: The distant-metastasis classifier for papillary thyroid cancer was built from CDR3 differences across clinicopathological groups. TCRdb re-analyzed the PCR reads through MiXCR. The V and J calls follow TCRdb's processing rather than the paper's. The data contain 6,500 to 9,000 clones, roughly 24% of them singletons. All patients were treatment-naive before thyroid surgery. The chain combines TRBV5-6 with TRBJ1-2; perhaps TRBD1 as D (6 bases). The clonotype originates from a female donor with papillary thyroid cancer or a benign thyroid nodule (not recorded which). Some clones in this sample may be carry-over from other donors' samples. Sequenced: adjacent normal tissue. CDR3 amino acids: CASSRGLGINYGYTF. In DNA, the CDR3 is TGTGCCAGCAGCCGGGGGCTAGGCATTAACTATGGCTACACCTTC. The complete variable domain, with remaining parts taken from reference TRBV5-6 and TRBJ1-2, reads DAGVTQSPTHLIKTRGQQVTLRCSPKSGHDTVSWYQQALGQGPQFIFQYYEEEERQRGNFPDRFSGHQFPNYSSELNVNALLLGDSALYLCASSRGLGINYGYTFGSGTRLTVV.